Below, one TCR beta chain is given with its context. Its antigen is currently not known. Per-base quality was not reported, and no clone a single base away is much larger than it. The library was built by means of the immunoSEQ multiplex PCR assay. The immuneACCESS repertoire file appears here via TCRdb, limited to in-frame rearrangements. These files lack a portion of the clones; in checked studies, under half of the deficit traces to unresolved V genes, and the cause of the others is not known. This sample lists 90,000 to 100,000 clones; roughly 94% were detected once. The ten largest clones represent roughly 2.3% of the sample. V and J are truncated by 1 base and 3 bases respectively, leaving an intervening sequence of 13 bases. From cysteine to phenylalanine, the CDR3 is 15 amino acids long. Only CDR3 DNA is held: 45 bases, read in frame from base 1. From the germline V gene, CDR1 is SGHTA and CDR2 is FQGNSA.

The data derive from a study of T cell changes during pregnancy in multiple sclerosis (dated by TCRdb to 2018 to 2020). Turning to the overall study: Changes in the T cell repertoire over the course of pregnancy were examined in this study in women with multiple sclerosis.

This clonotype originated in a female donor in good health, enrolled as a control in a pregnancy study. This specimen consisted of peripheral blood, obtained after pregnancy. The chain was built from TRBV7-2 and TRBJ2-7; the D region possibly corresponds to TRBD2 (5 bases align). CDR3 loop: CASSLVDGSLYEQYF. The DNA sequence is TGTGCCAGCAGCTTAGTAGATGGGAGTCTCTACGAGCAGTACTTC.